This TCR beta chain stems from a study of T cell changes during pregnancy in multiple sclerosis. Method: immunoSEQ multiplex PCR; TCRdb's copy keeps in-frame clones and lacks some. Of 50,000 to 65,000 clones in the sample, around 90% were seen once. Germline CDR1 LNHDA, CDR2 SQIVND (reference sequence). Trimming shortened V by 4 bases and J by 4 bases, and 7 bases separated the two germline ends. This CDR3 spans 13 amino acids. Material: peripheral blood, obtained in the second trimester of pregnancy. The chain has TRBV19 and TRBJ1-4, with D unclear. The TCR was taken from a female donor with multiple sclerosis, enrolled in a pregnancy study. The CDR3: CASSNSLNEKLFF. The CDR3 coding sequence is TGTGCCAGTAGTAACAGCCTTAATGAAAAACTGTTTTTT.